The source of this T cell receptor (beta chain) is a study of shared clonotypes between healthy human individuals. Germline CDR1 is KGHSH and CDR2 is LQKENI. The CDR3 sequence is 15 residues long. V shed 2 bases and J 5 bases; nucleotides not matched to a gene: 2. Clones were sequenced by immunoSEQ multiplex PCR, and TCRdb holds only the in-frame ones, with some missing. The sample includes over a million clones, 70% to 80% of them seen just once. The receptor was isolated from a young man in good health. Some clones in this sample may be carry-over from other donors' samples. The chain employs TRBV18 and TRBJ2-2; 10 bases align to TRBD1. The sequenced material came from memory CD4+ T cells from PBMCs. Documented subset: CD45RA-negative fraction. The CDR3 reads CASSPGTGATGELFF. The CDR3 DNA reads TGTGCCAGCTCACCAGGGACAGGGGCAACCGGGGAGCTGTTTTTT.